The 5 T cell receptor beta chains reported below all come from one sample, sequenced in a study of T cell responses to AZD1222 COVID-19 vaccine. Clones were sequenced by immunoSEQ multiplex PCR, and TCRdb holds only the in-frame ones, with some missing. The table records approximately 150,000 clones, around 89% of them present only once. The material sequenced was peripheral blood, taken on day 0 of AZD1222 vaccination. The receptors shown here come from an adult in good health.

The chain combines TRBV15 with TRBJ1-4, with 9 positions matching TRBD1. Trimming cost V 5 bases and J 4 bases; bases outside gene matches: 5. This CDR3 has 15 residues. Germline CDR1 reads LNHNV; CDR2 reads YYDKDF (reference sequence). CDR3 protein: CATSGRQGVNEKLFF. In DNA, the CDR3 is TGTGCCACCAGCGGACGACAGGGGGTTAATGAAAAACTGTTTTTT.

The gene calls are TRBV7-3 and TRBJ2-1, with 7 bases aligning to TRBD2. This CDR3 region has 14 residues. Trimming cost V 5 bases and J 10 bases; bases outside gene matches: 11. The germline gives CDR1 SGHTA, CDR2 FQGTGA. The CDR3 DNA sequence: TGTGCCAGCAGCCTGACCGGGACTAAGGACGAGCAGTTCTTC. Translated: CASSLTGTKDEQFF.

The rearrangement joins TRBV7-2 to TRBJ2-2; 8 nucleotides align to TRBD1. CDR3 length: 17 residues. CDR1 and CDR2 from the germline V gene are SGHTA and FQGNSA. After removal of 4 bases from V and 6 bases from J, the junction contained 13 bases not matched to a gene. The CDR3 coding sequence is TGTGCCAGCAGCTCGATCGGACAGGGTATATTTCCCGGGGAGCTGTTTTTT. It encodes CASSSIGQGIFPGELFF.

The chain carries TRBV7-9 and TRBJ1-5; 9 bases agree with TRBD1. The CDR3 covers 13 residues. The V and J ends lost 6 bases and 4 bases, in that order; junction bases with no gene match: 1. Per the germline V gene, CDR1 is SEHNR and CDR2 is FQNEAQ (reference sequence). CDR3 region: CASSGQGNQPQHF. The CDR3, as DNA: TGTGCCAGCAGTGGACAGGGGAATCAGCCCCAGCATTTT. Based on the CDR3 plus reference TRBV7-9 and TRBJ1-5, the full variable domain is DTGVSQNPRHKITKRGQNVTFRCDPISEHNRLYWYRQTLGQGPEFLTYFQNEAQLEKSRLLSDRFSAERPKGSFSTLEIQRTEQGDSAMYLCASSGQGNQPQHFGDGTRLSIL.

There are a few counts of this clone. This sequence joins TRBV5-1 and TRBJ1-1, with 8 positions matching TRBD1. Germline V gene data show CDR1 as SGHRS and CDR2 as YFSETQ. J lost 2 bases, V lost 2 bases, and 5 bases had no gene match. The CDR3 loop spans 15 amino acids. This CDR3 is CASSLQGETNTEAFF. DNA for the CDR3: TGCGCCAGCAGCTTACAGGGGGAGACAAACACTGAAGCTTTCTTT.